This T cell receptor beta chain was found in a study of T cells in Graves' hyperthyroidism and ophthalmopathy. It was RNA transcripts that yielded the amplified TCR beta CDR3 regions. An initial round of RT-PCR targeting the TCR CDR3 relied on the HTBI primer set. In TCRdb, the multiplex PCR reads were re-called with MiXCR into one record per CDR3 protein. The sample records fewer than 450,000 distinct CDR3 sequences, approximately 18% being singletons. This CDR3 comprises 14 residues. Germline values: CDR1 SGHRS, CDR2 YFSETQ. Trimming removed 4 bases at V and 4 bases at J, with 11 bases between. The specimen was blood. The rearrangement links TRBV5-1 to TRBJ2-2; D ambiguous. The source is a woman in her twenties or thirties with Graves' hyperthyroidism that later progressed to Graves' ophthalmopathy. CDR3 nucleotide sequence: TGCGCCAGCAGCGGGCCCACCGGCACCGGGGAGCTGTTTTTT. Protein sequence: CASSGPTGTGELFF.